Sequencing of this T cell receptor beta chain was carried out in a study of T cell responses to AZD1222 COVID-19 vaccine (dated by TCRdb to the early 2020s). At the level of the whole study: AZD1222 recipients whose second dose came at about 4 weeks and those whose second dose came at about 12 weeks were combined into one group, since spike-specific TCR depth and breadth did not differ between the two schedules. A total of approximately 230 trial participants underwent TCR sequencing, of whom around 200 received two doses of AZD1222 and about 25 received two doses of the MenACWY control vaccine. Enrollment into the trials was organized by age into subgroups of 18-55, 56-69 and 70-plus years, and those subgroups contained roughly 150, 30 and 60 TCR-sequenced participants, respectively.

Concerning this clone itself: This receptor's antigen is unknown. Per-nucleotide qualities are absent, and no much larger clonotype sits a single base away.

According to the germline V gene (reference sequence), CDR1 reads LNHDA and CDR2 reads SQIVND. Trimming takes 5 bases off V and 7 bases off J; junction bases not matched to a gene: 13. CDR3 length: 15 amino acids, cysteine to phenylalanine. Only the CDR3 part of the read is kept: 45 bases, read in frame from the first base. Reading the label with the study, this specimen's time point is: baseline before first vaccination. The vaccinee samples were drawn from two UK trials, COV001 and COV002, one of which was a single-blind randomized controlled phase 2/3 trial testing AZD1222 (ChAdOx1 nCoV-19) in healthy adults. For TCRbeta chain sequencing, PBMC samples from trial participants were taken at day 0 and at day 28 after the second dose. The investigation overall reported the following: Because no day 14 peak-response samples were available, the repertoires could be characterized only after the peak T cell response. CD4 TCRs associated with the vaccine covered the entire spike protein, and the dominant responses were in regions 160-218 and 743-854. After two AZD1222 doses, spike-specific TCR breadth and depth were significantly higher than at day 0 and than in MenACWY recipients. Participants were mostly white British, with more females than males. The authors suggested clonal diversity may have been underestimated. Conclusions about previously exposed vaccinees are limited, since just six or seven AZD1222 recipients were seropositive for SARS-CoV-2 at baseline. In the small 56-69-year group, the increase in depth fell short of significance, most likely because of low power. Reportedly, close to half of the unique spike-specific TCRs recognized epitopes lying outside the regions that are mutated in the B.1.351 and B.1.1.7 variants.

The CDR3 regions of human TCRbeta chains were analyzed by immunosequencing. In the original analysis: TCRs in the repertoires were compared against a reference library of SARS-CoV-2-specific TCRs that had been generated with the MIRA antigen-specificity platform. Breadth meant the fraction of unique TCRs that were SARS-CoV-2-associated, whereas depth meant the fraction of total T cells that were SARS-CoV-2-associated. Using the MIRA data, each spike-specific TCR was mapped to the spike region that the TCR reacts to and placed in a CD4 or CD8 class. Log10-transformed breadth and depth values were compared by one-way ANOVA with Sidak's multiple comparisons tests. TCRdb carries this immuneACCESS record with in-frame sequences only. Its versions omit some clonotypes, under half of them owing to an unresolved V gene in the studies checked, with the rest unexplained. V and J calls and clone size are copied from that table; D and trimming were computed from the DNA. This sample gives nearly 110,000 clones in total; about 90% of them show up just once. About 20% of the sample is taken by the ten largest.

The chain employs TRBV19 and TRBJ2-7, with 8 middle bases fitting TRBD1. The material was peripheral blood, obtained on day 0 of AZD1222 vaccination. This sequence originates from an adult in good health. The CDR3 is CASSLRGPTPGEQYF. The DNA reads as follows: TGTGCCAGTAGTCTCAGGGGGCCCACGCCGGGGGAGCAGTACTTC.